This TCR beta chain emerged from a study of shared clonotypes between healthy human individuals. Background on the study: Donors had three CD4 naive, three CD4 memory, two CD8 naive and one CD8 memory plate apiece.

This CDR3 has 12 amino acids. Deletions cut 5 bases from V and 6 bases from J, with 10 bases between. Germline CDR1 SEHNR, CDR2 FQNEAQ (reference sequence). Some clones are missing from TCRdb's copy, which holds only in-frame ones; the method was immunoSEQ multiplex PCR. The sample includes about 1.1 million clones, approximately 80% of them seen just once. Material: memory CD4+ T cells from PBMCs. Subset of the sample: CD45RA-negative fraction. The TCR originated in a man in his late teens or twenties in good health. Some clones in this sample may be carry-over from other donors' samples. The V and J genes are TRBV7-9 and TRBJ1-1, with unresolved D. The CDR3 coding sequence is TGTGCCAGCAGCCGCGAGAGTCCTGAAGCTTTCTTT. Residues: CASSRESPEAFF.